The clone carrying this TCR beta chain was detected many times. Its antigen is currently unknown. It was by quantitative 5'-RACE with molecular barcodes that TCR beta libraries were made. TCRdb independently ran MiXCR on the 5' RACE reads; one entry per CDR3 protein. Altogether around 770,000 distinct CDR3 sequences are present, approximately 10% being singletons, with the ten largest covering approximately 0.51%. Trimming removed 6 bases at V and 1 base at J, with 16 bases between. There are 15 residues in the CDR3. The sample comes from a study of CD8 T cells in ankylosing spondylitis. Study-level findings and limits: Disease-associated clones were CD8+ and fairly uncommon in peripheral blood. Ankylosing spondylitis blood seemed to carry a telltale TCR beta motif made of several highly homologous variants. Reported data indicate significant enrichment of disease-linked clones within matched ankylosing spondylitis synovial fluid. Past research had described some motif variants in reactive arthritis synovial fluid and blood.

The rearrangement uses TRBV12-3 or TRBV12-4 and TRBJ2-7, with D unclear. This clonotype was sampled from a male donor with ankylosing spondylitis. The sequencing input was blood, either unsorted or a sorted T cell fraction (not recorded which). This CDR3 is CASSLDPIGSYEQYF. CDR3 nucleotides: TGTGCCAGCAGCCTAGACCCGATCGGGTCCTACGAGCAGTACTTC.